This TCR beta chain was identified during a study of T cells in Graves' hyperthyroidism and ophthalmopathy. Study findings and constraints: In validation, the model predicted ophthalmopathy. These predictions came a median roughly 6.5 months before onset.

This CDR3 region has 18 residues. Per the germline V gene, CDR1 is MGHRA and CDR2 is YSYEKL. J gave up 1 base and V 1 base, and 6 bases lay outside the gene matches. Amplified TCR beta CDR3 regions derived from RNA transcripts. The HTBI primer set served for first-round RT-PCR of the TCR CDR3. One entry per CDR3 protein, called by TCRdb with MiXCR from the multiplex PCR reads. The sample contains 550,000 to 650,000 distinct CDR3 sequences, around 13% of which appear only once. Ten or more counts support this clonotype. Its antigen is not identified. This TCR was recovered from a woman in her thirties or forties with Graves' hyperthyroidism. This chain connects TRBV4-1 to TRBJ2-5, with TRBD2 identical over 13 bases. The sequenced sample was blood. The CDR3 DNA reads TGCGCCAGCAGCCAAGCTTTACTAGCGGGAGGGGCCCAAGAGACCCAGTACTTC. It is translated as CASSQALLAGGAQETQYF.